This T cell receptor (beta chain) was found in a study of cytomegalovirus exposure and HLA in healthy donors. Study-wide points: The later analysis indicated that the majority of CMV-associated TCR beta chains appeared HLA-restricted. Analyses of presence/absence relied on an assumption of roughly uniform sequencing depth across donors. There were several of the most significant clusters that appeared linked to common viral pathogens in a later analysis.

This CDR3 contains 16 residues. Germline lookup yields CDR1 LNHDA and CDR2 SQIVND (reference sequence). Concerning this clone itself: Antigen: not known. An end of the junction differs from the germline gene, which may be a read error.

The PCR made use of 60 Vbeta and 13 Jbeta primers. Some clones are missing from TCRdb's copy, which holds only in-frame ones; the method was immunoSEQ multiplex PCR. The sample has some 150,000 clones, 75% to 90% seen once. The specimen sequenced was PBMCs. This chain uses TRBV19 with TRBJ1-5; a weak D match, TRBD1 (6 bases). This TCR came from a woman aged 30 to 39 in good health and CMV-seronegative. The CDR3 region has the DNA TGTGTCAGTAGTAACTCTCACAGGGTCTCGAATCAGCCCCAGCATTTT. Encoded protein: CVSSNSHRVSNQPQHF.